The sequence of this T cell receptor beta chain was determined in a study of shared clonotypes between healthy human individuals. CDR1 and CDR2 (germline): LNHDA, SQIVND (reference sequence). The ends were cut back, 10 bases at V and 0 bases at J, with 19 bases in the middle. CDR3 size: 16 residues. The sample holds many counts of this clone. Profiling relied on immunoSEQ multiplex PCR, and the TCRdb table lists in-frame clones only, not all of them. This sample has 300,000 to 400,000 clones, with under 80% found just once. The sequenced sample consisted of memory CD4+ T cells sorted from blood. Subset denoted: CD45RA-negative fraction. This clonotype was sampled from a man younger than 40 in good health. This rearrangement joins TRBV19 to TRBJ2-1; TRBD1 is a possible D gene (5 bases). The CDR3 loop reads CATSPTAQFSYNEQFF. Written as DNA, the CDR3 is TGTGCCACCAGCCCGACAGCACAATTCTCCTACAATGAGCAGTTCTTC.